The sequence of this T cell receptor beta chain was determined in a study of blood T cell repertoires in COVID-19 (dated by TCRdb to 2019 to 2021). Turning to the overall study: Samples covering the acute and convalescent phases of COVID-19 were provided by collaborators in the United States, Italy and Spain. Sample metadata almost always included a de-identified subject ID, COVID-19 status, age in years and sex. The samples were drawn from the first 160 participants of the ongoing ImmuneRACE study and from 1,254 subjects provided by 6 global collaborators. A freely available public database, intended as a resource for researchers studying the immune response to SARS-CoV-2, is where the repertoires were released. HLA class I and class II types, where available, came from metadata supplied by the sample provider rather than from assay-based typing. Deeply sampled blood TCRbeta repertoires from subjects exposed to, actively infected with, or recovered from COVID-19 were included in the dataset. The prospective study material was composed of cDNA or gDNA derived from T cells, B-cell-depleted T cells, or PBMCs. Overall results and qualifications from the work: The quantity of clinical and demographic metadata differed by source and by participant and was supplied without curation.

Whole blood was collected in K2EDTA tubes by collaborating institutions according to the institutions' own protocols. Collaborator samples were shipped for TCRbeta analysis as frozen whole blood, isolated PBMCs, or DNA extracted from either sample type. With regard to this clone: Its antigen specificity is not known. Per-nucleotide qualities are absent, and no much larger clonotype sits a single base away.

The immunoSEQ Assay, a bias-controlled multiplex PCR, was used to amplify TCRbeta CDR3 regions from genomic DNA. As for how the authors treated the data: The number of nucleated cells in each sample was estimated by amplification of reference gene primers within the assay. To quantify the absolute abundance of each unique TCRbeta CDR3 rearrangement, sequence reads were collapsed and filtered. For each sample, productive Simpson clonality was calculated as the square root of Simpson's diversity index over productive rearrangements. This immuneACCESS table, as held by TCRdb, lists in-frame sequences with V and J called but not all clones. Of the missing ones, under half trace to an unresolved V gene in checked studies; the others have no known cause. From that table come the V and J calls and clone size; the DNA was used to work out D and trimming. For this sample there are 30,000 to 40,000 clones; nearly 90% appear just once. Approximately 26% of the sample goes to the ten largest clones.

Trimmed from V: 1 base; trimmed from J: 4 bases; junction bases lacking a gene match: 9. The CDR3 covers 16 residues, taking in both the cysteine and the phenylalanine. Kept here is only the CDR3 DNA, which spans 48 bases and is read in frame from base 1. CDR1 is given as MNHEY and CDR2 as SVGAGI, both from the germline V gene. This clonotype was obtained from a man aged 60-69 years with active or convalescent COVID-19. The sequenced sample consisted of peripheral blood. Recombination linked TRBV6-5 to TRBJ2-7, with TRBD1 matching 8 junction bases. This receptor has the CDR3 CASSYWRGTGGYEQYF. The sequenced DNA: TGTGCCAGCAGTTACTGGAGAGGAACAGGGGGTTACGAGCAGTACTTC.